A single sample is the source of the 2 T cell receptor beta chains below, sequenced in a study of a mutant IDH1 vaccine in newly diagnosed glioma. Time point in this sample: week 11, during vaccination. Doses comprised 300 ug of mutant IDH1 20-mer peptide each, plus topical imiquimod. Data came from immunoSEQ multiplex PCR; TCRdb stores just in-frame clones and leaves some out. The repertoire consists of more than 50,000 clones, with 80% occurring once and the leading ten covering 5% to 6.5%. Their antigen targets remain unknown. This specimen consisted of PBMCs, obtained from a glioma patient whose treatment included an IDH1 peptide vaccine. The receptors were sampled from a man aged 50-60 years with glioma.

The rearrangement links TRBV14 to TRBJ2-3; TRBD2 matches 7 bases. The ends lost 0 bases at V and 6 bases at J; junction bases unmatched: 18. The CDR3 runs to 19 residues. The germline CDR1 and CDR2 sequences are SGHDN and FVKESK. CDR3 nucleotide sequence: TGTGCCAGCAGCCAAGAACAGGAGCGGGACTCAAGTCCGGGGGATACGCAGTATTTT. Translation: CASSQEQERDSSPGDTQYF. The full variable domain, with the rest looked up from reference TRBV14 and TRBJ2-3, is EAGVTQFPSHSVIEKGQTVTLRCDPISGHDNLYWYRRVMGKEIKFLLHFVKESKQDESGMPNNRFLAERTGGTYSTLKVQPAELEDSGVYFCASSQEQERDSSPGDTQYFGPGTRLTVL.

This sequence joins TRBV15 and TRBJ2-1; 12 nucleotides line up with TRBD2. Germline CDR1 and CDR2: LNHNV and YYDKDF (reference sequence). This CDR3 region has 16 residues. V lost 0 bases to trimming and J lost 8 bases; unmatched junction nucleotides: 5. This CDR3 reads CATSRERLAGVDEQFF. CDR3 DNA sequence: TGTGCCACCAGCAGAGAGCGACTAGCGGGAGTAGATGAGCAGTTCTTC.